One and the same sample provided the 32 T cell receptor beta chains below, sequenced in a study of CD8+CD57+ T cells in acquired aplastic anemia. Previously, flow cytometry had revealed CD8+CD57+ cell expansion in the patients chosen for sequencing. Genomic DNA provided the template from which TCR beta VDJ and CDR3 profiles were obtained. One entry per CDR3 protein results from TCRdb running MiXCR on the reads. Of about 75,000 distinct CDR3 sequences detected, roughly 70% appear once; the ten largest clones hold more than 80%. The specimen was sorted CD4+, CD8+, or CD8+CD57+ T cells (not recorded which) from PBMCs. These receptor sequences come from a human donor with aplastic anemia.

The chain combines TRBV15 with TRBJ1-1, with D possibly TRBD1 on 6 matching bases. CDR1 and CDR2 (germline): LNHNV, YYDKDF (reference sequence). The CDR3 runs to 12 residues. Trimming removed 3 bases at V and 5 bases at J, with 7 bases between. The CDR3 region is CATSRTGTEAFF. Written as DNA, the CDR3 is TGTGCCACCAGCAGGACAGGAACTGAAGCTTTCTTT. The entire variable domain, with the rest obtained from reference TRBV15 and TRBJ1-1, is as follows: DAMVIQNPRYQVTQFGKPVTLSCSQTLNHNVMYWYQQKSSQAPKLLFHYYDKDFNNEADTPDNFQSRRPNTSFCFLDIRSPGLGDTAMYLCATSRTGTEAFFGQGTRLTVV.

The chain couples TRBV11-1 to TRBJ1-3; D possibly corresponds to TRBD1 (5 bases). CDR3 size: 17 residues. The V end lost 7 bases, the J end lost 0 bases, and 19 bases lay between the germline ends. Germline CDR1 SGHAT, CDR2 FQDESV (reference sequence). CDR3 nucleotides: TGTGCCAGCAACACTAGAGAGGGGCCAATCTCTGGAAACACCATATATTTT. This translates into CASNTREGPISGNTIYF.

This clonotype turned up a few times. The V call is TRBV25-1, the J call TRBJ2-3; 7 positions agree with TRBD2. CDR1 and CDR2 from the germline V gene are MGHDK and SYGVNS. With 3 bases clipped from V and 2 bases from J, the junction kept 5 bases outside the gene matches. The CDR3 has 15 amino acids. CDR3 sequence reads: CASSDTGRVTDTQYF. DNA for the CDR3: TGTGCCAGCAGTGATACGGGGAGGGTCACAGATACGCAGTATTTT.

The J gene is TRBJ2-3, the V gene TRBV7-6, with D possibly TRBD1 on 5 matching bases. Per the germline V gene, CDR1 is SGHVS and CDR2 is FNYEAQ. V was shortened by 5 bases and J by 1 base, with 13 bases between the two germline ends. This CDR3 has 15 residues. DNA for the CDR3: TGTGCCAGCAGCCAAGTCGAGACAGGCACAGATACGCAGTATTTT. Translating gives CASSQVETGTDTQYF.

This chain uses TRBV24-1 with TRBJ1-2; D is perhaps TRBD1 (6 bases). The germline V gene encodes CDR1 KGHDR and CDR2 SFDVKD. The CDR3 totals 13 residues. V was pared by 0 bases and J by 6 bases, with 7 bases between. The chain's CDR3 is CATSDLGTNGYTF. CDR3 nucleotide sequence: TGTGCCACCAGTGATTTGGGGACAAATGGCTACACCTTC.

This clonotype was observed at least ten times. This chain connects TRBV6-1 to TRBJ2-7; D is perhaps TRBD1 (6 bases). The CDR3 is made up of 12 amino acids. Between the trimmed V and J ends, which lost 11 bases and 2 bases, there was a span of 13 bases. Germline V gene sequence: CDR1 MNHNS, CDR2 SASEGT. For the CDR3, the DNA is TGTGCCGTCCGGGACAATACCTACGAGCAGTACTTC. This codes for CAVRDNTYEQYF.

CDR3 protein: CASSAAGGQGSYEQYF. For the CDR3, the DNA is TGTGCCAGCAGCGCGGCCGGGGGACAGGGTTCGTACGAGCAGTACTTC. The chain has TRBV11-1 and TRBJ2-7, with 9 bases identical to TRBD1. The trim removed 5 bases at V and 4 bases at J, leaving 12 bases unmatched. The CDR3 loop spans 16 amino acids. Germline loops: CDR1 SGHAT, CDR2 FQDESV (reference sequence).

The chain joins TRBV7-9 to TRBJ2-2; perhaps TRBD2 as D (5 bases). The CDR3 extends over 12 amino acids. Trimming shortened V by 3 bases and J by 8 bases, and 7 bases separated the two germline ends. The germline V gene encodes CDR1 SEHNR and CDR2 FQNEAQ (reference sequence). This CDR3 is CASSLRAGELFF. In DNA form, the CDR3 reads TGTGCCAGCAGCTTGAGGGCTGGGGAGCTGTTTTTT.

This clonotype was picked up a small number of times. The chain links TRBV7-9 to TRBJ2-5; D might be TRBD1 or TRBD2, each matching 5 bases. Trimming took off 5 bases at V and 5 bases at J, with 12 bases between the two ends. Looked up from germline, CDR1 is SEHNR and CDR2 is FQNEAQ (reference sequence). This CDR3 is built from 13 residues. The CDR3 loop is CASSTGTWETQYF. CDR3 DNA sequence: TGTGCCAGCAGCACCGGGACCTGGGAGACCCAGTACTTC.

CDR3: CASSEQRLNTGELFF. In nucleotides, the CDR3 is TGTGCCAGCAGTGAACAGCGGCTCAACACCGGGGAGCTGTTTTTT. The V call is TRBV2, the J call TRBJ2-2; tentative D call: TRBD2 (5 bases). V shed 2 bases and J shed 2 bases, with 9 bases lying between them. The CDR3 spans 15 residues. CDR1 is SNHLY and CDR2 is FYNNEI in the germline V gene.

This clonotype is hyperexpanded by share. This rearrangement joins TRBV4-2 to TRBJ2-7; 7 positions agree with TRBD2. CDR3 size: 14 residues. Germline-derived CDR1 and CDR2 are LGHNA and YNFKEQ. The trim removed 1 base at V and 3 bases at J, leaving 3 bases unmatched. In DNA, the CDR3 is TGTGCCAGCAGCCAAGGGGAGGGGCTCTACGAGCAGTACTTC. It is translated as CASSQGEGLYEQYF.

J is TRBJ1-1 and V is TRBV2, with D unresolved. V shed 4 bases and J shed 0 bases, with 6 bases lying between them. CDR1 and CDR2 from the germline V gene are SNHLY and FYNNEI. This CDR3 contains 13 residues. CDR3 sequence reads: CASSGRMNTEAFF. The CDR3 bases are TGTGCCAGCAGTGGACGGATGAACACTGAAGCTTTCTTT.

This clonotype was counted once. At one end, the junction sequence differs from germline, possibly due to a read error. This chain connects TRBV7-7 to TRBJ2-3; D not certain. The CDR3 has 15 amino acids. The germline V gene encodes CDR1 SSHAT and CDR2 FNYEAQ (reference sequence). The CDR3 nucleotides read TGTGCTAGCAGCTCCACCCCGAATCCCACAGATACGCAGTATTTT. Amino acids: CASSSTPNPTDTQYF.

The chain uses TRBV20-1 and TRBJ2-7; D gene unclear. The CDR3 length is 13 residues. V shed 0 bases and J shed 7 bases, with 13 bases lying between them. Per germline, CDR1 DFQATT and CDR2 SNEGSKA (reference sequence). The CDR3 nucleotides are TGCAGTGCTAGAGACCGTCCATACAATGAGCAGTACTTC. It encodes CSARDRPYNEQYF.

The rearrangement uses TRBV19 and TRBJ1-2; possible D gene TRBD1, 6 bases. Germline V CDR1 and CDR2: LNHDA, SQIVND (reference sequence). The CDR3 sequence is 14 residues long. V was trimmed by 4 bases and J by 8 bases, leaving 17 bases between them. The CDR3 sequence: CASSSQYRVGGYTF. For the CDR3, the DNA is TGTGCCAGTAGTAGCCAGTACAGGGTAGGCGGCTACACCTTC.

The V and J genes are TRBV24-1 and TRBJ2-6; 10 nucleotides agree with TRBD1. V was pared by 5 bases and J by 4 bases, with 7 bases of the junction left unmatched. CDR1 and CDR2 (germline): KGHDR, SFDVKD. The length of the CDR3 is 17 residues. In DNA, the CDR3 is TGTGCCACCAGTGGAGGACAGGGGGTATCCGGGGCCAACGTCCTGACTTTC. Translation: CATSGGQGVSGANVLTF.

The chain combines TRBV11-1 with TRBJ1-4; a weak D match, TRBD1 (5 bases). The CDR3 runs 16 residues. Germline V gene lookup returns CDR1 SGHAT and CDR2 FQDESV (reference sequence). V was cut by 5 bases and J by 0 bases, with 13 bases left in between. CDR3 DNA sequence: TGTGCCAGCAGCCCTGGGACGGGGACAACTAATGAAAAACTGTTTTTT. It encodes CASSPGTGTTNEKLFF.

V and J are TRBV19 and TRBJ1-1, with D uncertain. This CDR3 spans 14 amino acids. V lost 3 bases and J lost 1, with 9 bases in between. Germline values: CDR1 LNHDA, CDR2 SQIVND (reference sequence). The CDR3 is CASSISFWNTEAFF. The CDR3 bases are TGTGCCAGTAGTATTAGTTTTTGGAACACTGAAGCTTTCTTT.

Only a few counts were recorded for this clonotype. The V call is TRBV11-2, the J call TRBJ2-5; weak D call: TRBD2 (7 bases). CDR3 length equals 15 residues. Germline V gives CDR1 SGHAT, CDR2 FQNNGV. V was pared by 2 bases and J by 3 bases, with 13 bases between. The CDR3 nucleotides are TGTGCCAGCAGCTTACGCAAGGGGGGGGAAGAGACCCAGTACTTC. Amino acids: CASSLRKGGEETQYF.

A remark on this clonotype: This sequence may be a read error, since a much larger clone differs from it by one base. This rearrangement joins TRBV12-3 or TRBV12-4 to TRBJ2-5; D unclear. CDR3 size: 16 residues. DNA of the CDR3: TGTGCCAGCAGCCTTCTGACCCTCGCCGGAGTTGTGACCAAGTACTTC. Protein: CASSLLTLAGVVTKYF.

This clonotype was counted a few times. This rearrangement joins TRBV10-2 to TRBJ2-3, with D unresolved. Trimming pared 3 bases from V and 7 bases from J, leaving 5 bases between. This CDR3 has 11 residues. Germline V lookup: CDR1 WSHSY, CDR2 SAAADI. The CDR3 sequence is CASSDPYTQYF. For the CDR3, the DNA is TGCGCCAGCAGTGACCCCTATACGCAGTATTTT.

CDR3: CASSFDRRYEQYF. CDR3 bases: TGTGCCAGCAGCTTTGACAGGCGCTACGAGCAGTACTTC. The chain combines TRBV7-8 with TRBJ2-7, with D possibly TRBD1 on 6 matching bases. Germline CDR1 and CDR2: SGHVS and FQNEAQ. This CDR3 is built from 13 residues. The V and J ends lost 3 bases and 3 bases respectively, with 9 bases between them.

This clonotype was found many times. J is TRBJ1-2 and V is TRBV24-1, with TRBD1 matching 10 bases. This CDR3 is built from 15 residues. J lost 4 bases, V lost 4 bases, and 5 bases had no gene match. The germline V gene has CDR1 KGHDR and CDR2 SFDVKD. Written as DNA, the CDR3 is TGTGCCACCAGTGAAGGGGACAGGGGAGTCTATGGCTACACCTTC. Protein: CATSEGDRGVYGYTF.

This clonotype occurred a few times. V gene TRBV10-3 combines with J gene TRBJ2-3; D unclear. Trimming removed 2 bases at V and 1 base at J, with 13 bases between. Germline assignment: CDR1 ENHRY and CDR2 SYGVKD. This CDR3 comprises 16 residues. The CDR3 protein is CAISETRSLGTDTQYF. DNA of the CDR3: TGTGCCATCAGTGAGACCCGGAGTTTGGGCACAGATACGCAGTATTTT.

This clonotype showed up just a few times. The chain couples TRBV25-1 to TRBJ1-2; a weak D match, TRBD1 (6 bases). Germline V gene data show CDR1 as MGHDK and CDR2 as SYGVNS. Trimming cost V 6 bases and J 6 bases, with 17 bases left between them. This CDR3 spans 14 amino acids. The CDR3 region is CASSTGPHSDGYTF. The CDR3 region has the DNA TGTGCCAGCAGCACAGGGCCACACTCTGATGGCTACACCTTC.

This clonotype was seen only a few times. The chain is built from TRBV15 and TRBJ1-2, with D perhaps matching TRBD1 (6 bases). The V end was cut by 1 base, the J end by 8 bases, with 26 bases between. The germline V gene has CDR1 LNHNV and CDR2 YYDKDF (reference sequence). The CDR3 sequence is 18 residues long. The CDR3 protein is CATSRGGQGITSTLGYTF. CDR3 coding DNA: TGTGCCACCAGCAGAGGGGGGCAGGGGATTACGTCAACTTTGGGCTACACCTTC.

The chain carries TRBV20-1 and TRBJ1-1, with TRBD1 as a possible D gene (6 bases). The germline V gene encodes CDR1 DFQATT and CDR2 SNEGSKA (reference sequence). The CDR3 contains 14 residues. The V and J ends lost 0 bases and 4 bases respectively, with 12 bases between them. Here the CDR3 DNA reads TGCAGTGCTAGAGAGGGGGCCGGGGCCACTGAAGCTTTCTTT. Translation: CSAREGAGATEAFF.

This chain uses TRBV7-9 with TRBJ2-5; D may be TRBD1 (6 bases). Germline V CDR1 and CDR2: SEHNR, FQNEAQ (reference sequence). The germline V and J ends were trimmed by 8 bases and 2 bases, with 9 bases remaining between them. The CDR3 loop spans 12 amino acids. The CDR3 DNA reads as TGTGCCAGCGGAGGACAGCAAGAGACCCAGTACTTC. Amino acid sequence: CASGGQQETQYF.

This clonotype was seen a few times. The chain employs TRBV12-3 or TRBV12-4 and TRBJ2-7; D perhaps matches TRBD1 (6 bases). V lost 5 bases to trimming and J lost 3 bases, with 8 bases between them. This CDR3 is built from 12 residues. The CDR3: CASSPQGYEQYF. The CDR3 DNA is TGTGCCAGCAGTCCACAGGGCTACGAGCAGTACTTC.

This chain uses TRBV19 with TRBJ1-2; a possible D gene is TRBD1 (5 bases). Germline V gene lookup returns CDR1 LNHDA and CDR2 SQIVND (reference sequence). The V and J ends lost 1 base and 8 bases respectively, with 11 bases between them. The CDR3 has 13 amino acids. DNA for the CDR3: TGTGCCAGTAGTATAGTACAGGAGTGGGGCTACACCTTC. It specifies CASSIVQEWGYTF.

The chain combines TRBV4-1 with TRBJ1-6; no reliable D call. Per germline, CDR1 MGHRA and CDR2 YSYEKL. With 0 bases removed from V and 1 base from J, the gap between germline ends came to 7 bases. This CDR3 is built from 16 residues. The CDR3 nucleotides are TGCGCCAGCAGCCAAGAGGCGGGTTCCTATAATTCACCCCTCCACTTT. Translated, it gives CASSQEAGSYNSPLHF.

The chain carries TRBV6-5 and TRBJ2-7; no firm D call. The germline V gene has CDR1 MNHEY and CDR2 SVGAGI. V was trimmed by 0 bases and J by 2 bases, leaving 8 bases between them. The CDR3 consists of 14 residues. This CDR3 reads CASSYSPMAYEQYF. The CDR3 region has the DNA TGTGCCAGCAGTTACTCCCCGATGGCCTACGAGCAGTACTTC.